A single sample gave rise to the 21 T cell receptor beta chains below, sequenced in a study of cytomegalovirus exposure and HLA in healthy donors. 60 Vbeta and 13 Jbeta primers were used in PCR. TCRdb's table, derived via immunoSEQ multiplex PCR, lists solely in-frame clones and lacks some. The sample has 35,000 to 45,000 clones; roughly two thirds are singletons. Material: PBMCs. The source of these receptors is a young man in good health and CMV-seronegative.

This chain joins TRBV28 and TRBJ1-2; D might be TRBD1 (6 bases). V was pared by 3 bases and J by 7 bases, with 15 bases between. CDR1 MDHEN and CDR2 SYDVKM come from the germline V gene. CDR3 length: 14 residues. The CDR3 DNA reads as TGTGCCAGCAGTTTTGCAGGGGCCCACTCTGGCTACACCTTC. This encodes CASSFAGAHSGYTF.

The chain combines TRBV7-2 with TRBJ1-1; D may be TRBD1 (6 bases). CDR3 length: 16 residues. V lost 2 bases and J 3 bases, leaving 16 bases between the germline ends. Germline CDR1 reads SGHTA; CDR2 reads FQGNSA. CDR3 nucleotides: TGTGCCAGCAGCTTAAGTGGTAGGGGGTCGTACACTGAAGCTTTCTTT. It encodes CASSLSGRGSYTEAFF.

The rearrangement uses TRBV6-5 and TRBJ2-7, with a tentative D call TRBD2 (6 bases). Trimming shortened V by 10 bases and J by 6 bases, and 16 bases separated the two germline ends. The CDR3 contains 12 residues. The V gene's germline CDR1 is MNHEY and CDR2 SVGAGI. DNA of the CDR3: TGTGCCACCGGGGGTCCCCCCCTCGAGCAGTACTTC. Amino acids: CATGGPPLEQYF.

The chain joins TRBV10-3 to TRBJ2-7; TRBD2 agrees at 9 bases. The CDR3 length is 19 residues. V trimming: 2 bases; J trimming: 0 bases; junction bases outside the gene matches: 14. The V gene's germline CDR1 is ENHRY and CDR2 SYGVKD. CDR3 amino acids: CAISEGGASGKLSSYEQYF. The CDR3 nucleotides read TGTGCCATCAGTGAGGGTGGGGCTAGCGGGAAACTGAGCTCCTACGAGCAGTACTTC.

This clone has just a few counts. J is TRBJ1-1 and V is TRBV19; perhaps TRBD1 as D (6 bases). Germline CDR1 is LNHDA and CDR2 is SQIVND (reference sequence). The CDR3 extends over 13 amino acids. V was cut by 3 bases and J by 4 bases, with 9 bases left in between. This CDR3 is CASSIQGFTEAFF. Written as DNA, the CDR3 is TGTGCCAGTAGTATTCAGGGGTTCACTGAAGCTTTCTTT. The full variable domain, completed using reference TRBV19 and TRBJ1-1, is DGGITQSPKYLFRKEGQNVTLSCEQNLNHDAMYWYRQDPGQGLRLIYYSQIVNDFQKGDIAEGYSVSREKKESFPLTVTSAQKNPTAFYLCASSIQGFTEAFFGQGTRLTVV.

The chain is built from TRBV5-6 and TRBJ2-5; 9 bases fit TRBD2. Germline lookup yields CDR1 SGHDT and CDR2 YYEEEE. Trimming at V came to 0 bases and at J to 5 bases, leaving 11 bases not matched to a gene. The CDR3 covers 17 residues. This CDR3 is CASSLASGVPTGETQYF. The CDR3 region has the DNA TGTGCCAGCAGCTTGGCTAGCGGGGTCCCCACGGGGGAGACCCAGTACTTC.

The V gene is TRBV19, the J gene TRBJ2-6; no definite D call. Germline V CDR1 and CDR2: LNHDA, SQIVND (reference sequence). This CDR3 is built from 15 residues. The V gene lost 6 bases and the J gene lost 3 bases, with 12 bases spanning the gap. CDR3 nucleotides: TGTGCCAGTAGCCTAAGTTCTGGTGGGGCCAACGTCCTGACTTTC. It is translated as CASSLSSGGANVLTF.

The V and J genes are TRBV10-1 and TRBJ1-1; a weak D match, TRBD1 (5 bases). This CDR3 has 15 amino acids. V gave up 0 bases and J gave up 5 bases, with 13 bases separating them. Germline values: CDR1 WNHNN, CDR2 SYGVQD (reference sequence). CDR3 nucleotide sequence: TGCGCCAGCAGTGAGTCGGTCGGGGGAAGGACTGAAGCTTTCTTT. Protein: CASSESVGGRTEAFF.

The rearrangement links TRBV2 to TRBJ2-3, with 8 bases matching TRBD2. Germline V CDR1 and CDR2: SNHLY, FYNNEI. This CDR3 spans 14 amino acids. Losses at the gene ends were 11 bases for V and 2 bases for J; bases not matched to a gene: 9. The CDR3 region has the DNA TGTGCCGGCGAAGGCGGGGGGTTCACAGATACGCAGTATTTT. It yields the protein CAGEGGGFTDTQYF.

This clone is labeled as medium-sized (0.01 to 0.1%). J is TRBJ1-5 and V is TRBV4-1; D gene unclear. Trimming shortened V by 4 bases and J by 5 bases, and 9 bases separated the two germline ends. The CDR3 has 13 amino acids. In germline, CDR1 is MGHRA, CDR2 YSYEKL. CDR3 bases: TGCGCCAGCAGCCGGCGGACTGATCAGCCCCAGCATTTT. Translated, it gives CASSRRTDQPQHF.

V gene TRBV4-2 combines with J gene TRBJ2-5, with D tentatively TRBD1 (5 bases). Trimming took off 1 base at V and 5 bases at J, with 23 bases between the two ends. CDR1 is LGHNA and CDR2 is YNFKEQ in the germline V gene. The CDR3 totals 18 residues. The CDR3: CASSQGLGQADPRETQYF. CDR3 bases: TGTGCCAGCAGCCAAGGGCTGGGGCAAGCAGATCCACGCGAGACCCAGTACTTC.

This clone was seen a few times. The chain combines TRBV29-1 with TRBJ2-7; TRBD2 agrees at 8 bases. The germline V gene has CDR1 SQVTM and CDR2 ANQGSEA. V gave up 7 bases and J gave up 5 bases; unmatched junction bases: 19. This CDR3 contains 16 residues. The CDR3 bases are TGCAGCGCCGCGAGAGGGGCTAGCGGGTCTCTAAACGAGCAGTACTTC. The encoded protein is CSAARGASGSLNEQYF.

The chain recombines TRBV28 with TRBJ1-5, with D uncertain. The V gene lost 6 bases and the J gene lost 4 bases, with 13 bases spanning the gap. CDR1 is MDHEN, CDR2 SYDVKM, per germline. This CDR3 comprises 14 residues. The CDR3 protein is CASSSPEVNQPQHF. The CDR3 nucleotides are TGTGCCAGCAGCTCCCCGGAGGTTAATCAGCCCCAGCATTTT.

This clone was detected only once. The rearrangement links TRBV6-5 to TRBJ2-1, with D unclear. The V end was cut by 8 bases, the J end by 0 bases, with 8 bases between. This CDR3 has 13 residues. The germline gives CDR1 MNHEY, CDR2 SVGAGI. In nucleotides, the CDR3 is TGTGCCAGCGGCAGGTACTCCTACAATGAGCAGTTCTTC. The encoded protein is CASGRYSYNEQFF.

The V gene is TRBV10-3, the J gene TRBJ2-1, with 9 bases aligning to TRBD2. The CDR3 has 15 amino acids. Germline V gene data show CDR1 as ENHRY and CDR2 as SYGVKD. The junction had 4 bases not matched to a gene; V was cut back by 5 bases and J by 2 bases. The CDR3 DNA reads as TGTGCCATCAGTCAGCGGGGGGTTCCCTACAATGAGCAGTTCTTC. Protein sequence: CAISQRGVPYNEQFF.

The CDR3 DNA sequence: TGTGCCAGCAGCCACAGGGAGTCGCTTCAGCCCCAGCATTTT. As protein: CASSHRESLQPQHF. The V call is TRBV6-1, the J call TRBJ1-5; D is possibly TRBD1 (6 bases). Germline lookup yields CDR1 MNHNS and CDR2 SASEGT. V shed 6 bases and J shed 6 bases, with 15 bases lying between them. CDR3 length equals 14 residues.

V usage is TRBV29-1 and J usage is TRBJ2-2, with 8 bases fitting TRBD2. This CDR3 contains 14 residues. V lost 5 bases and J lost 1; bases outside the gene matches: 3. The germline V gene encodes CDR1 SQVTM and CDR2 ANQGSEA. The CDR3 nucleotides read TGCAGCGTTCGCGGGAGGTGGAACACCGGGGAGCTGTTTTTT. Its protein product is CSVRGRWNTGELFF.

This clone has a single count. The genes are TRBV20-1 and TRBJ1-3; no reliable D call. The CDR3 is 11 amino acids. CDR1 is DFQATT and CDR2 is SNEGSKA in the germline V gene (reference sequence). Trimming took off 3 bases at V and 3 bases at J, with 3 bases between the two ends. CDR3 sequence: CSARRGNTIYF. The CDR3 bases are TGCAGTGCTAGGCGTGGAAACACCATATATTTT.

The chain couples TRBV11-2 to TRBJ2-5, with 15 positions matching TRBD2. The junction had 9 bases not matched to a gene; V was cut back by 5 bases and J by 5 bases. This CDR3 comprises 17 residues. From germline, CDR1 is SGHAT and CDR2 FQNNGV. The CDR3 coding sequence is TGTGCCAGCAGCCCCGGACTAGCGGGGGGGCCTGGGGAGACCCAGTACTTC. Amino acid sequence: CASSPGLAGGPGETQYF.

V is TRBV5-1 and J is TRBJ1-6, with D hard to call. V was cut by 4 bases and J by 10 bases, with 21 bases left in between. The V gene's germline CDR1 is SGHRS and CDR2 YFSETQ. This CDR3 is 16 amino acids long. The CDR3 DNA reads as TGCGCCAGCAGCCCTTTTAATGGGCAGGATCAATCACCCCTCCACTTT. Amino acid sequence: CASSPFNGQDQSPLHF.

The genes are TRBV4-2 and TRBJ2-3; 14 nucleotides match TRBD2. The germline CDR1 and CDR2 sequences are LGHNA and YNFKEQ. V lost 4 bases and J lost 3; bases outside the gene matches: 6. The CDR3 totals 17 residues. CDR3 amino acids: CASSPGLAGGQTDTQYF. The CDR3 nucleotides read TGTGCCAGCAGCCCCGGACTAGCGGGGGGCCAGACAGATACGCAGTATTTT.